This is a list of T cell receptor beta chains from one sample in a study of T cell responses to AZD1222 COVID-19 vaccine. TCRdb keeps only in-frame clones here, not all; method: immunoSEQ multiplex PCR. The sample holds about 140,000 clones, approximately 90% seen once. The sequencing here drew on peripheral blood, taken 28 days after the second AZD1222 dose. These receptors were taken from an adult who received the AZD1222 COVID-19 vaccine. CDR3s include the opening cysteine and the closing phenylalanine or tryptophan. Fields, in order: CDR3 length, D gene, J gene, clone size, V gene, CDR3 protein, CDR3 DNA. D genes are given only for firm matches. Clone size is stated in some rows and not others, as once, few, many or a class when expanded.

13 | . | TRBJ2-3 | . | TRBV9 | CASSVTRGDTQYF | TGTGCCAGCAGCGTAACAAGAGGAGATACGCAGTATTTT
12 | . | TRBJ2-3 | . | TRBV6-6 | CASSYLGDTQYF | TGTGCCAGCAGTTACTTGGGAGATACGCAGTATTTT
13 | . | TRBJ2-7 | once | TRBV6-2/TRBV6-3 | CASSPFWGREQYF | TGTGCCAGCAGCCCATTTTGGGGTCGCGAGCAGTACTTC
13 | . | TRBJ2-3 | . | TRBV29-1 | CSVAEQGWDTQYF | TGCAGCGTCGCTGAGCAGGGTTGGGATACGCAGTATTTT
14 | . | TRBJ2-7 | . | TRBV28 | CASTRHVGGYEQYF | TGTGCCAGCACCAGACACGTGGGTGGTTACGAGCAGTACTTC
17 | TRBD2 | TRBJ2-1 | . | TRBV18 | CASSQTSGGALPNEQFF | TGTGCCAGCTCACAGACTAGCGGGGGGGCCTTACCCAATGAGCAGTTCTTC
14 | TRBD1 | TRBJ2-7 | . | TRBV9 | CASSVGDRSYEQYF | TGTGCCAGCAGCGTAGGGGACAGGTCCTACGAGCAGTACTTC
13 | . | TRBJ2-3 | . | TRBV4-2 | CASSRNSEDTQYF | TGTGCCAGCAGCCGCAATAGCGAGGATACGCAGTATTTT
13 | . | TRBJ2-2 | . | TRBV11-3 | CASSLDLTGELFF | TGTGCCAGCAGCTTAGATCTCACCGGGGAGCTGTTTTTT
12 | . | TRBJ1-3 | . | TRBV7-9 | CASSLDGNTIYF | TGTGCCAGCAGCTTAGACGGAAACACCATATATTTT
15 | . | TRBJ1-5 | . | TRBV6-1 | CASSERAGRDQPQHF | TGTGCCAGCAGTGAGAGGGCCGGGAGGGATCAGCCCCAGCATTTT
16 | TRBD2 | TRBJ2-1 | . | TRBV20-1 | CSASWWRREGYNEQFF | TGCAGTGCTAGTTGGTGGCGGCGGGAGGGCTACAATGAGCAGTTCTTC
16 | TRBD2 | TRBJ2-5 | . | TRBV28 | CASSLRSGRSQETQYF | TGTGCCAGCAGTTTGCGTAGCGGGAGGAGCCAAGAGACCCAGTACTTC
14 | TRBD1 | TRBJ2-2 | few | TRBV5-4 | CASSRDRNTGELFF | TGTGCCAGCAGCAGGGACAGGAACACCGGGGAGCTGTTTTTT
13 | . | TRBJ1-3 | . | TRBV13 | CASSSRQSNTIYF | TGTGCCAGCAGCTCGCGACAGAGCAACACCATATATTTT
17 | TRBD1 | TRBJ2-1 | . | TRBV27 | CASSLSTWDRVINEQFF | TGTGCCAGCAGTTTATCAACTTGGGACAGGGTTATCAATGAGCAGTTCTTC
13 | . | TRBJ1-6 | . | TRBV6-1 | CASSDLKNSPLHF | TGTGCCAGCAGTGATCTTAAAAATTCACCCCTCCACTTT
13 | . | TRBJ2-2 | . | TRBV7-2 | CASSGRGTGELFF | TGTGCCAGCAGCGGCAGAGGGACCGGGGAGCTGTTTTTT
17 | . | TRBJ1-6 | . | TRBV4-3 | CASSQEARTSYNSPLHF | TGCGCCAGCAGCCAAGAAGCCAGGACCTCCTATAATTCACCCCTCCACTTT
15 | . | TRBJ2-5 | . | TRBV7-8 | CASSPLIGSGETQYF | TGTGCCAGCAGCCCCCTAATTGGGTCCGGGGAGACCCAGTACTTC
17 | . | TRBJ1-3 | . | TRBV21-1 | CASSSRRQSRSGNTIYF | TGTGCCAGCAGCAGTCGCCGACAGTCCCGCTCTGGAAACACCATATATTTT
14 | TRBD1 | TRBJ2-7 | . | TRBV28 | CASSLWDRGREQYF | TGTGCCAGCAGTTTATGGGACAGGGGGCGGGAGCAGTACTTC
16 | TRBD1 | TRBJ1-6 | . | TRBV3-1/TRBV3-2 | CASSHGMDRGGSPLHF | TGTGCCAGCAGCCATGGTATGGACAGGGGTGGTTCACCCCTCCACTTT
15 | TRBD2 | TRBJ2-1 | . | TRBV28 | CASSLLAGGPHEQFF | TGTGCCAGCAGTTTACTAGCGGGAGGGCCCCATGAGCAGTTCTTC
11 | . | TRBJ1-2 | . | TRBV27 | CASSHGGGYTF | TGTGCCAGCAGCCATGGAGGTGGCTACACCTTC
14 | TRBD2 | TRBJ2-1 | . | TRBV7-3 | CASSPSGTRNEQFF | TGTGCCAGCAGCCCCTCCGGGACTAGAAATGAGCAGTTCTTC
15 | . | TRBJ2-5 | once | TRBV6-2/TRBV6-3 | CASSLDWGFQETQYF | TGTGCCAGCAGTCTCGATTGGGGGTTTCAAGAGACCCAGTACTTC
14 | TRBD2 | TRBJ2-1 | . | TRBV28 | CASSLPSGYNEQFF | TGTGCCAGCAGTTTACCTAGCGGGTACAATGAGCAGTTCTTC
16 | TRBD1 | TRBJ2-5 | . | TRBV7-9 | CASSTIRDRAGETQYF | TGTGCCAGCAGCACCATCCGGGACAGGGCAGGAGAGACCCAGTACTTC
13 | . | TRBJ2-1 | . | TRBV7-9 | CASSGQLLTRGFF | TGTGCCAGCAGCGGCCAACTGCTGACTAGGGGTTTCTTC
13 | . | TRBJ1-6 | . | TRBV28 | CASTGGAYSPLHF | TGTGCCAGCACCGGGGGGGCCTACTCACCCCTCCACTTT
14 | TRBD1 | TRBJ1-5 | . | TRBV6-6 | CASRGQGRQQPQHF | TGTGCCAGCAGGGGACAGGGGAGACAACAGCCCCAGCATTTT
15 | . | TRBJ1-6 | . | TRBV7-8 | CASSFMLSTDSPLHF | TGTGCCAGCAGCTTCATGCTAAGCACCGATTCACCCCTCCACTTT
15 | . | TRBJ2-1 | . | TRBV5-1 | CASSLVGPSYNEQFF | TGCGCCAGCAGCTTGGTGGGACCATCATACAATGAGCAGTTCTTC
16 | . | TRBJ1-4 | few | TRBV19 | CASSLPGRLTNEKLFF | TGTGCCAGTAGTCTACCCGGACGCCTGACTAATGAAAAACTGTTTTTT
12 | . | TRBJ2-7 | . | TRBV11-3 | CASSLDRHEQYF | TGTGCCAGCAGCTTAGATAGACACGAGCAGTACTTC
15 | . | TRBJ2-7 | . | TRBV28 | CASSFHSGPPYEQYF | TGTGCCAGCAGTTTTCATTCCGGACCCCCCTACGAGCAGTACTTC
18 | TRBD1 | TRBJ2-1 | . | TRBV28 | CASSFPDRGQIGDNEQFF | TGTGCCAGCAGTTTCCCCGACAGGGGGCAGATCGGGGACAATGAGCAGTTCTTC
15 | . | TRBJ1-4 | . | TRBV9 | CASSRLSGANEKLFF | TGTGCCAGCAGCCGACTTTCTGGCGCTAATGAAAAACTGTTTTTT
13 | . | TRBJ1-2 | once | TRBV7-2 | CASSQDRSGGYTF | TGTGCCAGCAGCCAAGACAGGTCAGGGGGCTACACCTTC
14 | . | TRBJ1-4 | once | TRBV6-5 | CASSYVATDEKLFF | TGTGCCAGCAGTTACGTGGCTACGGATGAAAAACTGTTTTTT
22 | TRBD1 | TRBJ2-3 | . | TRBV28 | CASMTWFKGSIGTGGGTDTQYF | TGTGCCAGCATGACGTGGTTCAAGGGGTCGATCGGGACAGGGGGCGGCACAGATACGCAGTATTTT
13 | . | TRBJ1-2 | . | TRBV15 | CATSRTDNYGYTF | TGTGCCACCAGCCGCACAGATAACTATGGCTACACCTTC
13 | . | TRBJ1-1 | . | TRBV27 | CASSLAGNTEAFF | TGTGCCAGCAGTTTGGCGGGTAACACTGAAGCTTTCTTT
16 | TRBD2 | TRBJ2-5 | . | TRBV7-6 | CASRKPGTSGSKTQYF | TGTGCCAGCAGAAAGCCCGGGACTAGCGGGAGCAAGACCCAGTACTTC
15 | TRBD1 | TRBJ2-7 | few | TRBV19 | CASSLSRDRVHEQYF | TGTGCCAGTAGTCTCTCAAGGGACAGGGTCCACGAGCAGTACTTC
19 | TRBD1 | TRBJ1-1 | . | TRBV5-8 | CASSSSFRRQGASEDEAFF | TGTGCCAGCAGCTCCAGTTTCCGGCGACAGGGGGCCTCGGAGGATGAAGCTTTCTTT
14 | TRBD1 | TRBJ1-6 | many | TRBV14 | CASSQWDRASPLHF | TGTGCCAGCAGCCAATGGGACAGGGCTTCACCCCTCCACTTT
16 | TRBD2 | TRBJ2-5 | . | TRBV9 | CASSVAGLAGGETQYF | TGTGCCAGCAGCGTAGCGGGACTAGCGGGGGGGGAGACCCAGTACTTC
20 | TRBD2 | TRBJ2-3 | . | TRBV23-1 | CASSQPGLAGPFTGTDTQYF | TGCGCCAGCAGTCAACCGGGACTAGCGGGGCCCTTTACAGGCACAGATACGCAGTATTTT
15 | . | TRBJ2-2 | . | TRBV6-4 | CASRAQVTNTGELFF | TGTGCCAGCAGAGCGCAGGTGACGAACACCGGGGAGCTGTTTTTT
15 | TRBD1 | TRBJ2-5 | . | TRBV7-9 | CASSLKDRGVETQYF | TGTGCCAGCAGCTTGAAGGACAGGGGTGTCGAGACCCAGTACTTC
15 | . | TRBJ2-1 | . | TRBV9 | CASSVERSSYNEQFF | TGTGCCAGCAGCGTGGAGCGGAGCTCCTACAATGAGCAGTTCTTC
13 | . | TRBJ1-5 | few | TRBV3-1/TRBV3-2 | CASSQDRFQPQHF | TGTGCCAGCAGCCAAGATCGGTTTCAGCCCCAGCATTTT
15 | TRBD2 | TRBJ2-5 | . | TRBV6-5 | CASSYSGGYGETQYF | TGTGCCAGCAGTTACAGCGGGGGTTATGGAGAGACCCAGTACTTC
14 | . | TRBJ1-1 | . | TRBV7-2 | CASSLVQGLTEAFF | TGTGCCAGCAGCTTAGTCCAGGGGTTGACTGAAGCTTTCTTT
14 | TRBD2 | TRBJ2-3 | . | TRBV2 | CASIGLADTDTQYF | TGTGCCAGCATTGGACTAGCTGACACCGATACGCAGTATTTT
16 | TRBD1 | TRBJ1-3 | . | TRBV7-9 | CASSPHDRVYGNTIYF | TGTGCCAGCAGCCCCCACGACAGGGTGTACGGAAACACCATATATTTT
15 | . | TRBJ1-1 | . | TRBV12-5 | CASGFRRGTNTEAFF | TGTGCTAGTGGTTTCCGGCGGGGGACGAACACTGAAGCTTTCTTT